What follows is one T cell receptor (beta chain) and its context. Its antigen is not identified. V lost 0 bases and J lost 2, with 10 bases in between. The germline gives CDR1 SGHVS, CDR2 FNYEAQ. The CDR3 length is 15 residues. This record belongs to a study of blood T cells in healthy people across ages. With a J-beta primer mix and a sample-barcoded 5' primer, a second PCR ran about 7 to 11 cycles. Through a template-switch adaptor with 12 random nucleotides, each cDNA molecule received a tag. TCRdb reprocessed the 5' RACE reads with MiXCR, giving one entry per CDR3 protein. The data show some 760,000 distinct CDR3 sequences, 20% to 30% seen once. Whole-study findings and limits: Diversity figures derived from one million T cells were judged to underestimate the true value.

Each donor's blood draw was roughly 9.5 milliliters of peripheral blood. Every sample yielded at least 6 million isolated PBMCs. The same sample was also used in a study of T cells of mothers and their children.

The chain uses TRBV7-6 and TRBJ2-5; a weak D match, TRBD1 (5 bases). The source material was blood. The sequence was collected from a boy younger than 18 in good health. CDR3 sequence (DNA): TGTGCCAGCAGCTTAGCTGTAGGGGTGCAAGAGACCCAGTACTTC. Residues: CASSLAVGVQETQYF.